This T cell receptor (beta chain) is from a study of blood T cell repertoires in COVID-19 (dated by TCRdb to the early 2020s). General notes on the study: Collaborator samples came from the United States, Italy and Spain and covered acute and convalescent phases of COVID-19. The prospective study material was composed of cDNA or gDNA derived from T cells, B-cell-depleted T cells, or PBMCs. Subjects who had been exposed to COVID-19, were actively infected with it, or had recovered from it provided the deeply sampled blood TCRbeta repertoires that made up the dataset. The repertoires were made available in a free public database intended to serve as a resource for research on the immune response to SARS-CoV-2. Samples came from the ongoing ImmuneRACE study (first 160 participants) plus 1,254 subjects from 6 global collaborators. The sample metadata nearly always contained a de-identified subject ID, COVID-19 status, age in years and sex. Where available, HLA class I and class II types were obtained from metadata supplied by the sample provider rather than from assay-based typing.

On this clone itself: The antigen this receptor binds is unknown. It has no much larger one-base neighbor in the sample; base qualities were not kept.

General conclusions and limits of the study: How much clinical and demographic metadata was included differed by source and by participant, and the metadata was provided uncurated.

The immunoSEQ Assay, a bias-controlled multiplex PCR, was used to amplify TCRbeta CDR3 regions from genomic DNA. As for the authors' bioinformatics: The number of nucleated cells in each sample was estimated by amplification of reference gene primers within the assay. Sequence reads were collapsed and filtered to measure the absolute abundance of every unique TCRbeta CDR3 rearrangement. For each sample, productive Simpson clonality was calculated as the square root of Simpson's diversity index over productive rearrangements. TCRdb holds this immuneACCESS table with in-frame rearrangements only. Some clones are missing; in checked studies, unresolved V genes explain under half, and the rest has no known cause. V and J calls and clone size are given by that table; D and trimming were obtained from the DNA. The sample table records approximately 220,000 clones; roughly 90% of these occur just once. Of the sample, around 16% falls within the top ten clones.

Including the terminal cysteine and phenylalanine, the CDR3 comprises 15 residues. Just the 45-base CDR3 DNA is kept, in frame starting at base 1. The germline V and J ends show losses of 2 bases and 5 bases respectively, and no gene match explains 9 bases of the junction. The germline V gene sets CDR1 to KGHSH and CDR2 to LQKENI. Participants in the prospective study were enrolled through a virtual design, were aged 18 to 89 years, and lived in roughly 25 United States geographic areas. In the prospective study, cohorts were assigned on the basis of participant-reported clinical history obtained from a screening survey and a study questionnaire. Exposed participants had been in contact, within 2 weeks of entering the study, with a person who had a PCR-confirmed or clinician-diagnosed case of COVID-19. Mobile phlebotomists in the prospective study collected whole blood, serum and a nasopharyngeal or oropharyngeal swab from every participant. Participants in the prospective study had the option to provide additional blood draws and questionnaires over a 2-month period. Before DNA extraction, blood samples from the prospective study were shipped at room temperature or frozen.

The rearrangement combines TRBV18 with TRBJ2-7; the central 7 bases match TRBD2. The receptor was derived from a man aged 25-45 years who had been exposed to COVID-19. The sequenced material came from PBMCs or T cells enriched from blood (not recorded which). The CDR3 is CASSPTVGGFNEQYF. The DNA sequence is TGTGCCAGCTCACCAACGGTGGGGGGGTTTAACGAGCAGTACTTC. Full variable domain (CDR3 extended with the reference TRBV18 and TRBJ2-7 proteins): NAGVMQNPRHLVRRRGQEARLRCSPMKGHSHVYWYRQLPEEGLKFMVYLQKENIIDESGMPKERFSAEFPKEGPSILRIQQVVRGDSAAYFCASSPTVGGFNEQYFGPGTRLTVT.